This T cell receptor (beta chain) was sequenced in a study of radiation and T cells in renal cell carcinoma. Study-wide findings and caveats: From baseline, blood top tumor clonotypes peaked at 2 weeks post-radiation.

Described time point: baseline pretreatment blood. Treatment described: 15 Gy SBRT to primary tumor, nephrectomy 4 weeks later. Radiation-treated patients gave blood at baseline, week 2 and week 4. Germline V gene lookup returns CDR1 LNHDA and CDR2 SQIVND (reference sequence). V lost 5 bases, J lost 4 bases, and 7 bases stayed unmatched. This CDR3 spans 15 amino acids. As concerns this clone: The target antigen is unknown.

Profiled with immunoSEQ multiplex PCR; TCRdb holds only in-frame clones, not every one. The sample shows 130,000 to 150,000 clones, about 87% of them seen only once. The chain has TRBV19 and TRBJ2-1; 8 bases align to TRBD2. The sequence derives from a woman aged 70-85 years with renal cell carcinoma. The sample was blood, taken from a patient whose treatment included radiotherapy and nephrectomy. This chain's CDR3 is CASSPTGGNYNEQFF. The CDR3 bases are TGTGCCAGTAGTCCGACGGGGGGGAATTACAATGAGCAGTTCTTC.